Below are 31 T cell receptor beta chains sequenced from a single sample in a study of blood T cell repertoires in COVID-19. Here immunoSEQ multiplex PCR was the method, and the copy in TCRdb shows in-frame clones only, minus some. The sample holds fewer than 250,000 clones; approximately 88% are singletons and the top ten take under 7%. Sequenced input: peripheral blood. Receptors were obtained from a man in his sixties who had recovered from COVID-19.

The chain combines TRBV5-1 with TRBJ1-4; TRBD1 might be the D (5 bases). V was cut by 3 bases and J by 7 bases, with 13 bases left in between. Germline lookup yields CDR1 SGHRS and CDR2 YFSETQ. CDR3 length: 14 amino acids. The chain's CDR3 is CASSSIQGSEKLFF. In DNA form, the CDR3 reads TGCGCCAGCAGCTCTATCCAGGGAAGTGAAAAACTGTTTTTT. The full variable domain, rest sourced from reference TRBV5-1 and TRBJ1-4, is KAGVTQTPRYLIKTRGQQVTLSCSPISGHRSVSWYQQTPGQGLQFLFEYFSETQRNKGNFPGRFSGRQFSNSRSEMNVSTLELGDSALYLCASSSIQGSEKLFFGSGTQLSVL.

J is TRBJ1-5 and V is TRBV19; tentatively, D is TRBD1 (5 bases). Deletions cut 2 bases from V and 5 bases from J, with 7 bases between. CDR3 length equals 13 residues. The germline V gene encodes CDR1 LNHDA and CDR2 SQIVND (reference sequence). The DNA for the CDR3 is TGTGCCAGTAGTATACGGGGGGATCAGCCCCAGCATTTT. Its protein is CASSIRGDQPQHF.

The chain uses TRBV5-1 and TRBJ2-1; 8 bases fit TRBD1. This CDR3 is built from 15 residues. Trimming cost V 5 bases and J 9 bases; bases outside gene matches: 13. Germline lookup yields CDR1 SGHRS and CDR2 YFSETQ. CDR3 protein: CASRFLQGAPGEQFF. As DNA, the CDR3 is TGCGCCAGCAGATTCCTCCAGGGGGCCCCGGGTGAGCAGTTCTTC.

The rearrangement links TRBV7-9 to TRBJ1-2; 10 nucleotides agree with TRBD1. V gave up 5 bases and J gave up 4 bases; unmatched junction bases: 7. The CDR3 loop spans 15 amino acids. The V gene's germline CDR1 is SEHNR and CDR2 FQNEAQ (reference sequence). The CDR3 DNA reads as TGTGCCAGCAGCCCGGGACAGGGGACCTTCTATGGCTACACCTTC. As protein: CASSPGQGTFYGYTF.

The chain carries TRBV3-1 (or the pseudogene TRBV3-2) and TRBJ1-4; TRBD1 matches at 7 bases. The CDR3 covers 16 residues. Trimming removed 0 bases from V and 7 bases from J; junction bases left unmatched: 8. Per the germline V gene, CDR1 is LGHDT and CDR2 is YNNKEL (reference sequence). CDR3 sequence: CASSQDGDRAVEKLFF. The DNA of the CDR3 is TGTGCCAGCAGCCAAGATGGCGACAGGGCGGTTGAAAAACTGTTTTTT.

The chain combines TRBV6-6 with TRBJ1-1; 10 nucleotides line up with TRBD1. Germline V gene data show CDR1 as MNHNY and CDR2 as SVGAGI (reference sequence). The CDR3 loop spans 16 amino acids. The J segment lost 2 bases and the V segment lost 6 bases, leaving 9 bases of the junction unmatched. CDR3 sequence (DNA): TGTGCCAGCAGAGACCGGGACAGGGGCTCTAACACTGAAGCTTTCTTT. Translation gives CASRDRDRGSNTEAFF.

This clone was picked up one time. The chain uses TRBV7-2 and TRBJ1-2, with D tentatively TRBD1 (5 bases). Trimming removed 5 bases from V and 8 bases from J, with 18 bases in between. CDR1 and CDR2 from the germline V gene are SGHTA and FQGNSA. This CDR3 is built from 14 residues. The CDR3 DNA reads as TGTGCCAGCAGCGCCCTAGGGGTACCTTCGGGCTACACCTTC. Translated, it gives CASSALGVPSGYTF.

CDR3 in DNA: TGTGCCAGCAGCTTGGTGGTAGCGGCCTACAATGAGCAGTTCTTC. Its translation is CASSLVVAAYNEQFF. V usage is TRBV5-8 and J usage is TRBJ2-1; D is perhaps TRBD2 (6 bases). Deletions cut 0 bases from V and 2 bases from J, with 9 bases between. Germline loops: CDR1 SGHTS, CDR2 YDEGEE. CDR3 length: 15 amino acids.

The rearrangement links TRBV28 to TRBJ2-1; tentative D call: TRBD2 (6 bases). Trimming cost V 2 bases and J 7 bases, with 15 bases left between them. The V gene's germline CDR1 is MDHEN and CDR2 SYDVKM. This CDR3 has 15 amino acids. The CDR3 DNA reads TGTGCCAGCAGTTTAGCCCTCCGTGGGGGGAATGAGCAGTTCTTC. Translating it yields CASSLALRGGNEQFF.

The chain links TRBV29-1 to TRBJ2-7; TRBD1 matches 12 bases. The J segment lost 6 bases and the V segment lost 6 bases, leaving 6 bases of the junction unmatched. Germline V CDR1 and CDR2: SQVTM, ANQGSEA. This CDR3 region has 13 residues. The CDR3 loop is CSVTGTGGVEQYF. Here the CDR3 DNA reads TGCAGCGTGACCGGGACAGGGGGCGTCGAGCAGTACTTC.

V gene TRBV6-1 combines with J gene TRBJ2-5, with TRBD2 identical over 8 bases. From germline, CDR1 is MNHNS and CDR2 SASEGT. This CDR3 spans 14 amino acids. The V gene end was trimmed by 3 bases and the J gene end by 7 bases; junction bases not matched to a gene: 7. The CDR3 DNA sequence: TGTGCCAGCAGTGAGAGCGGGGGTTGGGGGACCCAGTACTTC. The encoded protein is CASSESGGWGTQYF.

CDR3 bases: TGTGCCAGCAGCTTGGTCCAGGGACAAGAGACCCAGTACTTC. Amino acids: CASSLVQGQETQYF. The chain employs TRBV5-5 and TRBJ2-5; possibly TRBD1 for D (5 bases). Germline V lookup: CDR1 SGHKS, CDR2 YYEKEE (reference sequence). The CDR3 is 14 amino acids. Trimming removed 0 bases at V and 2 bases at J, with 8 bases between.

The CDR3 DNA is TGTGCCAGCAGTGGACAGGGGGGCTACGGGGCAATCCCATATGGCTACACCTTC. Protein sequence: CASSGQGGYGAIPYGYTF. V and J are TRBV6-1 and TRBJ1-2; 9 nucleotides line up with TRBD1. CDR1 MNHNS and CDR2 SASEGT come from the germline V gene. V lost 4 bases and J lost 5; bases outside the gene matches: 17. This CDR3 is built from 18 residues.

The gene calls are TRBV5-1 and TRBJ2-1; the match to TRBD2 covers 11 bases. Trimming cost V 0 bases and J 2 bases; bases outside gene matches: 10. The CDR3 covers 19 residues. Per the germline V gene, CDR1 is SGHRS and CDR2 is YFSETQ. Here the CDR3 reads CASSLGLAGGPNPYNEQFF. CDR3 DNA: TGCGCCAGCAGCTTGGGGCTAGCGGGAGGTCCCAACCCCTACAATGAGCAGTTCTTC. Drawing the rest from reference TRBV5-1 and TRBJ2-1, the complete variable domain is KAGVTQTPRYLIKTRGQQVTLSCSPISGHRSVSWYQQTPGQGLQFLFEYFSETQRNKGNFPGRFSGRQFSNSRSEMNVSTLELGDSALYLCASSLGLAGGPNPYNEQFFGPGTRLTVL.

The genes are TRBV13 and TRBJ2-1, with 12 bases lining up with TRBD2. From germline, CDR1 is PRHDT and CDR2 FYEKMQ (reference sequence). J was trimmed by 8 bases and V by 5 bases; bases with no gene match: 13. The CDR3 contains 17 residues. CDR3: CASSPRPLAGGPDEQFF. The CDR3 DNA sequence: TGTGCCAGCAGCCCTCGCCCCCTAGCGGGAGGGCCCGATGAGCAGTTCTTC.

The DNA of the CDR3 is TGTGCCAGCACCGAGGAAGGAGGTTATGGCTACACCTTC. It codes for CASTEEGGYGYTF. The genes are TRBV5-4 and TRBJ1-2, with D uncertain. CDR3 length equals 13 residues. V lost 6 bases to trimming and J lost 5 bases, with 14 bases between them. Germline loops: CDR1 SGHNT, CDR2 YYREEE (reference sequence).

The CDR3 spells CASIQDRGLNTEAFF. The CDR3 DNA is TGTGCCAGCATCCAAGACAGGGGCCTGAACACTGAAGCTTTCTTT. The genes are TRBV5-5 and TRBJ1-1; 8 nucleotides line up with TRBD1. The CDR3 length is 15 residues. Germline V gene sequence: CDR1 SGHKS, CDR2 YYEKEE (reference sequence). V shed 6 bases and J 0 bases; nucleotides not matched to a gene: 7.

This sequence joins TRBV4-3 and TRBJ2-6; D may be TRBD1 (5 bases). The CDR3 is 17 residues long. V was shortened by 3 bases and J by 1 base, with 13 bases between the two germline ends. Germline lookup yields CDR1 LGHNA and CDR2 YSLEER. In DNA form, the CDR3 reads TGCGCCAGCAGCCAGGAACTCGACAGTTCTGGGGCCAACGTCCTGACTTTC. Protein sequence: CASSQELDSSGANVLTF.

The chain recombines TRBV6-5 with TRBJ2-7; 13 nucleotides align to TRBD2. CDR1 and CDR2 from the germline V gene are MNHEY and SVGAGI. Trimming cost V 2 bases and J 5 bases; bases outside gene matches: 6. CDR3 length: 16 residues. The DNA for the CDR3 is TGTGCCAGCAGTTACCGGACTAGCGGGAGCGGAAACGAGCAGTACTTC. This translates into CASSYRTSGSGNEQYF.

The chain is built from TRBV18 and TRBJ1-3; D uncertain. The CDR3 spans 17 residues. In germline, CDR1 is KGHSH, CDR2 LQKENI. V dropped 2 bases and J dropped 2 bases, with 16 bases sitting between them. DNA for the CDR3: TGTGCCAGCTCACCATCAGGCGGGGAAGTGGCTGGAAACACCATATATTTT. Its protein is CASSPSGGEVAGNTIYF.

The chain is built from TRBV5-4 and TRBJ1-2, with a weak D call TRBD1 (6 bases). Trimming left V 5 bases short and J 5 bases short, with 16 bases between. The CDR3 consists of 14 residues. CDR1 is SGHNT, CDR2 YYREEE, per germline (reference sequence). CDR3 in amino acids: CASRQQGLRYGYTF. As DNA, the CDR3 is TGTGCCAGCAGGCAACAGGGCCTCCGGTATGGCTACACCTTC.

The V gene is TRBV6-5, the J gene TRBJ2-1, with TRBD2 matching 7 bases. CDR3 length: 16 amino acids. The trim removed 2 bases at V and 4 bases at J, leaving 8 bases unmatched. Per the germline V gene, CDR1 is MNHEY and CDR2 is SVGAGI. In DNA form, the CDR3 reads TGTGCCAGCAGTTACCCCGTAGGACTAGGGTACAATGAGCAGTTCTTC. This gives the protein CASSYPVGLGYNEQFF.

This clone was observed a few times. V is TRBV5-5 and J is TRBJ2-7; 8 bases are a match to TRBD2. The CDR3 has 15 amino acids. V gave up 0 bases and J gave up 2 bases; unmatched junction bases: 4. CDR1 is SGHKS and CDR2 is YYEKEE in the germline V gene (reference sequence). The CDR3 loop is CASSLGLASPYEQYF. CDR3 DNA: TGTGCCAGCAGCTTGGGACTAGCGTCCCCCTACGAGCAGTACTTC.

This sequence joins TRBV5-4 and TRBJ2-7; 11 bases align to TRBD2. The ends lost 2 bases at V and 0 bases at J; junction bases unmatched: 1. Germline CDR1 is SGHNT and CDR2 is YYREEE (reference sequence). The CDR3 is made up of 15 amino acids. The DNA of the CDR3 is TGTGCCAGCAGCTTTGGGACTAGCGGCTCCTACGAGCAGTACTTC. Its translation: CASSFGTSGSYEQYF.

The chain links TRBV5-6 to TRBJ2-7, with D possibly TRBD2 on 6 matching bases. The CDR3 consists of 15 residues. Germline V gene sequence: CDR1 SGHDT, CDR2 YYEEEE. The V end was cut by 0 bases, the J end by 3 bases, with 13 bases between. This CDR3 is CASSLDRGWNYEQYF. As DNA, the CDR3 is TGTGCCAGCAGCTTGGATCGGGGGTGGAACTACGAGCAGTACTTC.

The V gene is TRBV18, the J gene TRBJ2-7; 9 positions agree with TRBD1. CDR3 length: 16 residues. The germline V gene has CDR1 KGHSH and CDR2 LQKENI. J was trimmed by 5 bases and V by 0 bases; bases with no gene match: 8. CDR3 residues: CASSPPMSTGGNEQYF. The DNA of the CDR3 is TGTGCCAGCTCACCACCAATGTCGACAGGGGGAAACGAGCAGTACTTC. Full variable domain (remainder filled in from reference TRBV18 and TRBJ2-7): NAGVMQNPRHLVRRRGQEARLRCSPMKGHSHVYWYRQLPEEGLKFMVYLQKENIIDESGMPKERFSAEFPKEGPSILRIQQVVRGDSAAYFCASSPPMSTGGNEQYFGPGTRLTVT.

This clone has a single count. The chain recombines TRBV19 with TRBJ2-7, with D possibly matching TRBD2 (6 bases). The germline V gene has CDR1 LNHDA and CDR2 SQIVND (reference sequence). V was cut by 3 bases and J by 3 bases, with 9 bases left in between. This CDR3 is 13 amino acids long. The CDR3 coding sequence is TGTGCCAGTAGTATTGGGGGGTTCTACGAGCAGTACTTC. It encodes CASSIGGFYEQYF.

J is TRBJ1-2 and V is TRBV6-1; 12 nucleotides match TRBD1. This CDR3 comprises 15 residues. CDR1 is MNHNS, CDR2 SASEGT, per germline. Trimming removed 2 bases from V and 8 bases from J; junction bases left unmatched: 6. The CDR3 protein is CASSEQPGTGGGYTF. The CDR3, as DNA: TGTGCCAGCAGTGAACAACCCGGGACAGGGGGCGGCTACACCTTC.

The J gene is TRBJ1-5, the V gene TRBV18, with 7 bases matching TRBD1. Per germline, CDR1 KGHSH and CDR2 LQKENI. J was trimmed by 4 bases and V by 3 bases; bases with no gene match: 6. The CDR3 runs 15 residues. This CDR3 reads CASSPQGQSNQPQHF. The DNA for the CDR3 is TGTGCCAGCTCACCCCAGGGACAGTCTAATCAGCCCCAGCATTTT.

The chain couples TRBV3-1 (or the pseudogene TRBV3-2) to TRBJ1-3; 12 nucleotides align to TRBD1. V gave up 4 bases and J gave up 0 bases; unmatched junction bases: 7. The V gene's germline CDR1 is LGHDT and CDR2 YNNKEL (reference sequence). The CDR3 consists of 18 residues. The CDR3 nucleotides are TGTGCCAGCAGCCTCGGGACAGGGGGCTCCGGCTCTGGAAACACCATATATTTT. As protein: CASSLGTGGSGSGNTIYF.

This sequence joins TRBV18 and TRBJ2-1, with D possibly TRBD2 on 5 matching bases. The V end lost 3 bases, the J end lost 5 bases, and 8 bases lay between the germline ends. This CDR3 is 13 amino acids long. The germline V gene has CDR1 KGHSH and CDR2 LQKENI. For the CDR3, the DNA is TGTGCCAGCTCACCGGACGGGAACAATGAGCAGTTCTTC. Protein: CASSPDGNNEQFF.